This T cell receptor beta chain was sequenced in a study of tumor and adjacent non-tumor tissue in lung cancer. The overall study: Aged roughly 30 to 85 years, patients included roughly ten men and about five women with stage I to III disease.

About this clonotype: What it recognizes is unknown. Lacking the conserved final phenylalanine or tryptophan, this CDR3 likely reflects a read error.

Points from the study as a whole: Top 100 clones took a larger repertoire share in normal lung. TCR diversity was significantly greater in tumor than normal lung tissue. Higher tumor TCR diversity was associated with shorter survival.

A modified ARM-PCR protocol with three rounds of nested PCR amplified TCRbeta. TCRdb re-analysed the multiplex PCR reads in MiXCR, keeping a single row per CDR3 protein. The sample lists fewer than 130,000 distinct CDR3 sequences; approximately 87% were seen once. The length of the CDR3 is 14 residues. The template was RNA from unsorted bulk tissue. The rearrangement links TRBV12-3 or TRBV12-4 to TRBJ2-5; 9 bases are a match to TRBD1. The sample consisted of lung tumor tissue. The sequence was collected from a man aged 65 to 85 with non-small cell lung cancer. As DNA, the CDR3 is TGTACCAGCAGTTCGGACAGGGGCCAAGAAACCCAGTACTTA. It codes for CTSSSDRGQETQYL.